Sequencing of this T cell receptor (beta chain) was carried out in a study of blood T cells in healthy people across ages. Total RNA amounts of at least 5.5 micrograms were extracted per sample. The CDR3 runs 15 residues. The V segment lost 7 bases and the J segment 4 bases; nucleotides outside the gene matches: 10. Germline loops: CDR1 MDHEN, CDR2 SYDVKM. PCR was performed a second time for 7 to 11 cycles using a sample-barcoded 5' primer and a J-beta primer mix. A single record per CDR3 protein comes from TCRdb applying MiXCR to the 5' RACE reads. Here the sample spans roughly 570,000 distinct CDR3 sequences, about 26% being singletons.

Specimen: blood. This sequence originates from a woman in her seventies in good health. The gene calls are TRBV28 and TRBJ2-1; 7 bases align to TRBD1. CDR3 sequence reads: CASIPSGTVYNEQFF. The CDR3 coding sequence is TGTGCCAGCATACCCTCCGGGACAGTATACAATGAGCAGTTCTTC.